This is a list of T cell receptor beta chains from one sample in a study of blood T cells in healthy people across ages. TCRdb used MiXCR to reprocess the 5' RACE reads, holding one entry per CDR3 protein. This sample has about 1,600,000 distinct CDR3 sequences; about 43% occur once, and the top ten carry approximately 7.9%. The sequencing input was blood. Receptor source: a woman younger than 30 in good health. Each CDR3 is given with its conserved first and last residue. The order of the fields is J gene, V gene, D gene, CDR3 length, clone size, CDR3 protein, CDR3 DNA. A D gene is named only where the DNA matches it firmly. Expanded clones are given a class, and other clones once, few, many or no size at all.

J gene: TRBJ2-7; V gene: TRBV29-1; D gene: TRBD2; CDR3 length: 13; clone size: .; CDR3 protein: CSVSSGRWDEQYF; CDR3 DNA: TGCAGCGTCTCTAGCGGGAGATGGGATGAGCAGTACTTC
J gene: TRBJ2-7; V gene: TRBV20-1; D gene: .; CDR3 length: 16; clone size: .; CDR3 protein: CSARDGMGAGRDEQYF; CDR3 DNA: TGCAGTGCTAGAGATGGAATGGGGGCAGGTCGGGACGAGCAGTACTTC
J gene: TRBJ2-5; V gene: TRBV20-1; D gene: .; CDR3 length: 15; clone size: .; CDR3 protein: CSTLGLQWGAETQYF; CDR3 DNA: TGCAGTACTTTGGGACTTCAGTGGGGGGCGGAGACCCAGTACTTC
J gene: TRBJ2-3; V gene: TRBV7-9; D gene: .; CDR3 length: 13; clone size: few; CDR3 protein: CASIRSAAETQYF; CDR3 DNA: TGTGCCAGCATCCGCAGCGCTGCCGAAACGCAGTATTTT
J gene: TRBJ2-3; V gene: TRBV20-1; D gene: .; CDR3 length: 13; clone size: .; CDR3 protein: CSPYPGGADTQYF; CDR3 DNA: TGCAGTCCATACCCGGGCGGCGCAGATACGCAGTATTTT
J gene: TRBJ2-7; V gene: TRBV12-3/TRBV12-4; D gene: TRBD2; CDR3 length: 14; clone size: few; CDR3 protein: CASTPSGSGYEQYF; CDR3 DNA: TGTGCCAGCACCCCTAGCGGGAGTGGGTACGAGCAGTACTTC
J gene: TRBJ2-7; V gene: TRBV24-1; D gene: TRBD2; CDR3 length: 15; clone size: .; CDR3 protein: CATSDRPGLHYEQYF; CDR3 DNA: TGTGCCACCAGTGACCGACCGGGACTACACTACGAGCAGTACTTC
J gene: TRBJ1-2; V gene: TRBV6-5; D gene: .; CDR3 length: 13; clone size: .; CDR3 protein: CASSPRTVDGYTF; CDR3 DNA: TGTGCCAGCAGTCCCCGGACAGTGGATGGCTACACCTTC
J gene: TRBJ1-1; V gene: TRBV7-9; D gene: .; CDR3 length: 12; clone size: many; CDR3 protein: CASSLGGSEAFF; CDR3 DNA: TGTGCCAGCAGTTTAGGGGGGTCTGAAGCTTTCTTT
J gene: TRBJ2-1; V gene: TRBV5-5; D gene: .; CDR3 length: 15; clone size: .; CDR3 protein: CASSFQGDLRNEQFF; CDR3 DNA: TGTGCCAGCAGCTTCCAAGGGGATCTCAGGAATGAGCAGTTCTTC
J gene: TRBJ2-1; V gene: TRBV20-1; D gene: .; CDR3 length: 15; clone size: few; CDR3 protein: CSARDPHKISDEQFF; CDR3 DNA: TGCAGTGCTAGAGATCCCCACAAGATAAGCGACGAGCAGTTCTTC
J gene: TRBJ2-7; V gene: TRBV20-1; D gene: TRBD1; CDR3 length: 11; clone size: few; CDR3 protein: CSANRGNEQYF; CDR3 DNA: TGCAGTGCAAACAGGGGAAACGAGCAGTACTTC
J gene: TRBJ2-5; V gene: TRBV4-1; D gene: .; CDR3 length: 17; clone size: many; CDR3 protein: CASSQGVQQELVETQYF; CDR3 DNA: TGCGCCAGCAGCCAAGGGGTTCAGCAGGAGTTAGTAGAGACCCAGTACTTC
J gene: TRBJ2-5; V gene: TRBV5-1; D gene: .; CDR3 length: 18; clone size: .; CDR3 protein: CASSGGSYRTYSYNEQYF; CDR3 DNA: TGCGCCAGCAGCGGAGGGTCGTACAGAACCTACTCCTACAATGAGCAGTACTTC
J gene: TRBJ2-1; V gene: TRBV7-3; D gene: .; CDR3 length: 16; clone size: .; CDR3 protein: CASSLKVRGSYNEQFF; CDR3 DNA: TGTGCCAGCAGCTTAAAGGTCCGAGGATCCTACAATGAGCAGTTCTTC
J gene: TRBJ1-2; V gene: TRBV7-2; D gene: TRBD1; CDR3 length: 14; clone size: few; CDR3 protein: CASSLSGQGKGYTF; CDR3 DNA: TGTGCCAGCAGCTTATCCGGACAGGGGAAGGGCTACACCTTC
J gene: TRBJ1-5; V gene: TRBV27; D gene: .; CDR3 length: 16; clone size: .; CDR3 protein: CASSSTTDWGNQPQHF; CDR3 DNA: TGTGCCAGCAGTTCGACGACGGACTGGGGCAATCAGCCCCAGCATTTT
J gene: TRBJ2-3; V gene: TRBV18; D gene: .; CDR3 length: 13; clone size: .; CDR3 protein: CASSNQGTDTQYF; CDR3 DNA: TGTGCCAGCTCAAATCAGGGAACAGATACGCAGTATTTT
J gene: TRBJ2-7; V gene: TRBV20-1; D gene: TRBD2; CDR3 length: 14; clone size: .; CDR3 protein: CSARGLAPYYEQYF; CDR3 DNA: TGCAGTGCTAGAGGACTAGCACCCTATTACGAGCAGTACTTC
J gene: TRBJ2-7; V gene: TRBV4-1; D gene: TRBD1; CDR3 length: 16; clone size: .; CDR3 protein: CASIQRGPTGWYEQYF; CDR3 DNA: TGCGCCAGCATCCAGAGGGGGCCGACAGGGTGGTACGAGCAGTACTTC